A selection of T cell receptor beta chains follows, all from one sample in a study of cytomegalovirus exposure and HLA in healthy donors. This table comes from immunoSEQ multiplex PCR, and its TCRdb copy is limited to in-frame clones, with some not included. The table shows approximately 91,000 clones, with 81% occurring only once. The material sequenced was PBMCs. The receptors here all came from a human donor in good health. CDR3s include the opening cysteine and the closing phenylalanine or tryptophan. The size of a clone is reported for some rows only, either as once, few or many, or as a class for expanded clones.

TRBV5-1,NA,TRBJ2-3,CATSSGSGTDTQYF
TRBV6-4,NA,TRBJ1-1,CASSPGTGENTEAFF
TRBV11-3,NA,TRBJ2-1,CASSFKFNEQFF
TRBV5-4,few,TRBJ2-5,CASSRDGPGQETQYF
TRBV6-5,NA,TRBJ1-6,CASNFPGQGNSPLHF
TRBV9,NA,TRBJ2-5,CASSVGPGIRGTGETQYF
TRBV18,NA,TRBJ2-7,CASSRQRPNGEQYF
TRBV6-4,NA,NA,CASSETGTAVYEQYF
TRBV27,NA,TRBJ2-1,CASKEWGLAGWNEQFF
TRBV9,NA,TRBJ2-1,CASSIEAGGSYNEQFF
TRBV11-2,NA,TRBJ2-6,CASSLERSPDLGANVLTF
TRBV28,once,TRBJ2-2,CAGRRTGRAPGELFF
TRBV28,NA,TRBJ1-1,CASSFSVQTQAFF
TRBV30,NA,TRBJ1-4,CAWTGWGKEKLFF
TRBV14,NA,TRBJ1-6,CASSQVRQRLPSPLHF
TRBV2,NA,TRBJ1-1,CASSRGGTAGPDTEAFF
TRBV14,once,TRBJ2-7,CASSLDRGHRKYF
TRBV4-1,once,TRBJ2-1,CASSFRGVASSSYNEQFF
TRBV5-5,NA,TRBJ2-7,CASSWTPPMEQYF
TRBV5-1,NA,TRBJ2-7,CASSRDRGPYEQYF
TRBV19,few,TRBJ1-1,CASSIPGQGGTEAFF
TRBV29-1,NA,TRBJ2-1,CSGVRQPRGGQFF
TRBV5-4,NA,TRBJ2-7,CASSLGGGQVYEQYF
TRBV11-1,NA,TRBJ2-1,CASSYGLAGGQEQFF
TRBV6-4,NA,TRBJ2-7,CASSDRVGQGINEQYF
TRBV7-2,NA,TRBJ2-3,CASSLTGKPDTQYF
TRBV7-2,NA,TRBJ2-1,CASSLYYNEQFF
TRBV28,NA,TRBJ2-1,CASSLQGLAGTKGSYNEQFF
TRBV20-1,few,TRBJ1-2,CSPRRGSGYTF
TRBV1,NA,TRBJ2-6,CTSNFQGVGFRTPASGANVLTF
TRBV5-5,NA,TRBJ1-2,CASSSGGETHGYTF
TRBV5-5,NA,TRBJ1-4,CASSFGVGGEKLFF
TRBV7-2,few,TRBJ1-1,CASSLRMGTVAAFF
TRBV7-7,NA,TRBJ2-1,CASSQLADVSSYNEQFF
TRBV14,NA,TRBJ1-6,CASSRGGASLSYNSPLHF
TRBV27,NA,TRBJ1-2,CASRDRGGYGYTF
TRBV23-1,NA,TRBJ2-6,CASSRTPGGPSGANVLTF
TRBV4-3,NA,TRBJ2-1,CASSGAPNRYNEQFF
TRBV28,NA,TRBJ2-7,CASSYGTNYEQYF
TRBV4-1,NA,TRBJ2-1,CASSQDRRAGGREQFF
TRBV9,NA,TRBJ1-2,CASSVATGGQGPYGYTF
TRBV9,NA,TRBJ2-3,CASSVDTLGTDTQYF
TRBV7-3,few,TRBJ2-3,CASSRAGADTQYF
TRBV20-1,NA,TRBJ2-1,CSASVYNEQFF
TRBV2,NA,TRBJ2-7,CASSGGSPVYYEQYF
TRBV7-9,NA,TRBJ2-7,CASSLVTGTGSSYEQYF
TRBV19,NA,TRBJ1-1,CASSIIPGFSDFF
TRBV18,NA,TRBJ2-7,CASSPPEGTGIREQYF
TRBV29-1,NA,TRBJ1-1,CSGQRGNTEAFF
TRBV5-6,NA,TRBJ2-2,CASSLRRTRNTGELFF
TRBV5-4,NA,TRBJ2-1,CASSSRTSGSNEQFF
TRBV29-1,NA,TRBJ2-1,CSVDRRGEGRYNEQFF